Each of the 3 T cell receptor beta chains below was sequenced from the same sample in a study of T cell responses to AZD1222 COVID-19 vaccine. Measured with immunoSEQ multiplex PCR; TCRdb has only the in-frame clones, and not every one. The sample consists of about 99,000 clones, around 94% of them appearing once. The sequencing here drew on peripheral blood, taken on day 0 of AZD1222 vaccination. These receptors all come from an adult in good health.

This CDR3 is CASSITGRQGTEAFF. For the CDR3, the DNA is TGTGCCAGTAGTATCACAGGGCGACAGGGAACTGAAGCTTTCTTT. The rearrangement links TRBV19 to TRBJ1-1, with 7 bases aligning to TRBD1. This CDR3 region has 15 residues. Trimming removed 3 bases from V and 5 bases from J; junction bases left unmatched: 9. Germline V CDR1 and CDR2: LNHDA, SQIVND (reference sequence).

This chain's CDR3 is CASSQVTGGGTEAFF. CDR3 in DNA: TGCGCCAGCAGCCAAGTTACAGGGGGAGGGACTGAAGCTTTCTTT. J is TRBJ1-1 and V is TRBV4-3, with 8 bases matching TRBD1. After removal of 1 base from V and 5 bases from J, the junction contained 6 bases not matched to a gene. The CDR3 totals 15 residues. Germline assignment: CDR1 LGHNA and CDR2 YSLEER.

This chain links TRBV20-1 with TRBJ1-2; TRBD1 is a possible D gene (6 bases). The CDR3 is made up of 11 amino acids. Germline CDR1 is DFQATT and CDR2 is SNEGSKA (reference sequence). V dropped 6 bases and J dropped 8 bases, with 13 bases sitting between them. The CDR3 loop reads CSALDSFGYTF. CDR3 nucleotide sequence: TGCAGTGCCCTGGACAGTTTCGGCTACACCTTC.